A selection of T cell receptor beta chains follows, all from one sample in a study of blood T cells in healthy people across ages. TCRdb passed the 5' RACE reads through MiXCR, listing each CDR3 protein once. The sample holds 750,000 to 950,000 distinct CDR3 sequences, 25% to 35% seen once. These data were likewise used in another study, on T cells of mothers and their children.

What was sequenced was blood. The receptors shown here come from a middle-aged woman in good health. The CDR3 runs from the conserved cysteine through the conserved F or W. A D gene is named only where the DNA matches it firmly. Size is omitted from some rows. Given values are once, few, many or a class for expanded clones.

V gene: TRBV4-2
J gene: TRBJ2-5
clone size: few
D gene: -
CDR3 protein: CASSQDRPVGGETQYF
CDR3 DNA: TGTGCCAGCAGCCAAGATCGGCCCGTTGGTGGGGAGACCCAGTACTTC

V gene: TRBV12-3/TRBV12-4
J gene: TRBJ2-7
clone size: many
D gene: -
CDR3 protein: CASSSATGFYEQYF
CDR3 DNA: TGTGCCAGCAGTTCGGCGACTGGATTCTACGAGCAGTACTTC

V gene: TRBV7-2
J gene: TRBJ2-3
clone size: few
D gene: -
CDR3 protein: CASSLSLHAQYF
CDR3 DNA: TGTGCCAGCAGCTTGAGTCTCCATGCGCAGTATTTT

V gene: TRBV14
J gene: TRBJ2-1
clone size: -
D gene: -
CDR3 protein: CASRTDSGYNEQFF
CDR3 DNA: TGTGCCAGCAGGACAGACTCAGGGTACAATGAGCAGTTCTTC

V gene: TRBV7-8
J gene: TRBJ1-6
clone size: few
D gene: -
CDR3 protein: CASSFSPGLMRNNSPLHF
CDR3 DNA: TGTGCCAGCAGCTTTTCCCCCGGACTCATGAGGAATAATTCACCCCTCCACTTT

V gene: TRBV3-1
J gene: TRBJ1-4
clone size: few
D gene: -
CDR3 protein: CASSLRSGRPEKLFF
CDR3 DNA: TGTGCCAGCAGCCTTCGCTCAGGACGGCCTGAAAAACTGTTTTTT

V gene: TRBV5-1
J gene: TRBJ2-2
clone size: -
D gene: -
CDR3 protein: CASSWVTGTPKNTGERFF
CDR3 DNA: TGCGCCAGCAGTTGGGTTACCGGGACACCCAAGAACACCGGGGAGCGGTTTTTT

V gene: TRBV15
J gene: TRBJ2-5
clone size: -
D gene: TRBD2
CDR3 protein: CATSPPAGTSGRETQYF
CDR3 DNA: TGTGCCACCAGCCCCCCAGCCGGGACTAGCGGGAGAGAGACCCAGTACTTC

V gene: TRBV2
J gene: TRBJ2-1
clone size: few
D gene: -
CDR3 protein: CASSPTGNNEQFF
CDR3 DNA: TGTGCCAGCAGTCCCACAGGGAACAATGAGCAGTTCTTC

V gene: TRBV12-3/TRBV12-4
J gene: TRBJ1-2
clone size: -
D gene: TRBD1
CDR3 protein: CASSGSGTGDYGYTF
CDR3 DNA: TGTGCCAGCAGTGGATCCGGGACAGGGGACTATGGCTACACCTTC

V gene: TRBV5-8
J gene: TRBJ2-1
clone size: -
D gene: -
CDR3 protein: CASSGGAGVLVNEQFF
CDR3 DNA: TGTGCCAGCAGCGGGGGGGCGGGGGTCCTTGTCAATGAGCAGTTCTTC

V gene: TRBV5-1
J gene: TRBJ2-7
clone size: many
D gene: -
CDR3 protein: CASSLGAKSLDEQYF
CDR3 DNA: TGCGCCAGCAGCTTGGGGGCAAAGAGTTTAGACGAGCAGTACTTC

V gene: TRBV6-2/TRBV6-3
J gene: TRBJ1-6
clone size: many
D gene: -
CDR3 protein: CASSPLGEGNSPLHF
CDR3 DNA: TGTGCCAGCAGCCCACTGGGTGAGGGTAATTCACCCCTCCACTTT

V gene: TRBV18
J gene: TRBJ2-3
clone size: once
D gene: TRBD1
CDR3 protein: CASSPSGQGGDTQYF
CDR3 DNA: TGTGCCAGCTCGCCCTCGGGACAGGGGGGAGATACGCAGTATTTT

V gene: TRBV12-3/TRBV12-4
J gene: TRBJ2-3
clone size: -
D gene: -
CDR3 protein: CASRDERLDTQYF
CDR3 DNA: TGTGCCAGCAGAGATGAGCGGTTAGATACGCAGTATTTT

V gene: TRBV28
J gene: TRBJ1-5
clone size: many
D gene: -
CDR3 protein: CASSFAGPNQPQHF
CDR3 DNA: TGTGCCAGCAGTTTTGCAGGCCCGAATCAGCCCCAGCATTTT

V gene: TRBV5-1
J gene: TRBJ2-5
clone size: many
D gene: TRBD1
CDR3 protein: CASSPGGDETQYF
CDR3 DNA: TGCGCCAGCAGCCCAGGGGGCGATGAGACCCAGTACTTC

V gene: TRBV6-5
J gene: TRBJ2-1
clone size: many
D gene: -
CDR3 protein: CASSFNNDRNEQFF
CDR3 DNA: TGTGCCAGCAGTTTCAACAACGACAGGAATGAGCAGTTCTTC

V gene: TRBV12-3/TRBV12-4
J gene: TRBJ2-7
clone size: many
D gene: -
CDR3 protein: CASSLSTGIEYEQYF
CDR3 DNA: TGTGCCAGCAGTTTAAGTACAGGGATTGAGTACGAGCAGTACTTC

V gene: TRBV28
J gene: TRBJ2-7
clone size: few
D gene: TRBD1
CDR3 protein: CASSLIGTGTYEQYF
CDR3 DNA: TGTGCCAGCAGTTTAATTGGGACAGGGACCTACGAGCAGTACTTC

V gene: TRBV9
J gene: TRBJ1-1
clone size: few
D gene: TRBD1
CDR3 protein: CASSPTTTGGAFF
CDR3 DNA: TGTGCCAGCAGCCCAACAACAACAGGGGGAGCTTTCTTT

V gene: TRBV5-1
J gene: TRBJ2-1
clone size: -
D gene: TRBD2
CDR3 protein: CASSPTTGTTHNEQFF
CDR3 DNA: TGCGCCAGCAGCCCGACGACCGGGACTACGCACAATGAGCAGTTCTTC

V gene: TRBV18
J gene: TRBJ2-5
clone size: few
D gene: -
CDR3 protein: CASSPDSFSKETQYF
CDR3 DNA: TGTGCCAGCTCACCGGACAGCTTCTCCAAGGAGACCCAGTACTTC

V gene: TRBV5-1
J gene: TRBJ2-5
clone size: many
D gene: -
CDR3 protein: CASSLFPSQETQYF
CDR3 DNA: TGCGCCAGCAGCTTGTTCCCGTCTCAAGAGACCCAGTACTTC

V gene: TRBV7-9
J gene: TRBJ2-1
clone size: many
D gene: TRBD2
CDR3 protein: CASSSGLAGAYNEQFF
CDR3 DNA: TGTGCCAGCAGCTCCGGACTAGCGGGTGCCTACAATGAGCAGTTCTTC

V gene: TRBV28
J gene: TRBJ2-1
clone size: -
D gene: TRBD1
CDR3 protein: CASIRQGHYNEQFF
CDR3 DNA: TGTGCCAGCATACGACAGGGCCACTACAATGAGCAGTTCTTC

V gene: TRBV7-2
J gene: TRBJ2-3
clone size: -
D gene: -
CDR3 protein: CASSLEGGRQTDTQYF
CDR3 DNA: TGTGCCAGCAGCCTAGAAGGGGGACGACAGACAGATACGCAGTATTTT

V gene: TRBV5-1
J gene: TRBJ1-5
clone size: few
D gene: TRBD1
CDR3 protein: CASSVGTGGQPQHF
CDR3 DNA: TGCGCCAGCAGCGTAGGGACAGGTGGTCAGCCCCAGCATTTT

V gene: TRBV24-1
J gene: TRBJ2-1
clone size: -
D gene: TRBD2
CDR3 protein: CATSLGGAGASEQFF
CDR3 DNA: TGTGCCACCAGCTTGGGGGGAGCGGGGGCTTCTGAGCAGTTCTTC